This T cell receptor beta chain was identified in a study of cytotoxic CD8 clonotypes in ibrutinib-treated CLL. Study at large: Some 25 partial and 2 complete responses; at median roughly 67 months, around 15 remitted, roughly 12 progressed. Mean productive templates were approximately 230,000; mean productive rearrangements were approximately 94,000.

As to this clone: Its antigen is unknown.

Assay: immunoSEQ multiplex PCR; the TCRdb copy retains only in-frame clones and omits some. The table lists some 200,000 clones, roughly three quarters of them singletons. Whole-study findings and limits: Lymph node repertoires were not studied, and sampling times were unmatched.

The sequencing here drew on PBMCs, taken after 12 months of ibrutinib treatment. This sequence was found in a human donor with chronic lymphocytic leukemia.

The CDR3 nucleotides are TGTGCCAGCTCCCGGGACTCCGATACTAGCTCCTATAATTCACCCCTCCACTTT. This codes for CASSRDSDTSSYNSPLHF. The chain recombines TRBV18 with TRBJ1-6, with D perhaps matching TRBD1 (5 bases). V dropped 6 bases and J dropped 0 bases, with 18 bases sitting between them. The germline gives CDR1 KGHSH, CDR2 LQKENI. The CDR3 runs 18 residues. Full variable domain (rest looked up from reference TRBV18 and TRBJ1-6): NAGVMQNPRHLVRRRGQEARLRCSPMKGHSHVYWYRQLPEEGLKFMVYLQKENIIDESGMPKERFSAEFPKEGPSILRIQQVVRGDSAAYFCASSRDSDTSSYNSPLHFGNGTRLTVT.